This TCR beta chain appears in the sequencing data of a study of CD4+ T cells in melanoma. Study-wide results and caveats: CD8+ T cell, macrophage and B cell function reportedly correlated with neoantigen-specific CD4+ T cells. Neoantigen-specific CD4+ T cells in melanoma reportedly had diverse differentiation states.

Losses at the gene ends were 4 bases for V and 9 bases for J; bases not matched to a gene: 9. Germline assignment: CDR1 SQVTM and CDR2 ANQGSEA. The CDR3 has 14 residues. Produced via immunoSEQ multiplex PCR; TCRdb's table is partial and in-frame only. This sample has more than 20,000 clones, with over 75% found just once. For this clone: No antigen is known for it.

This chain uses TRBV29-1 with TRBJ1-1, with TRBD1 matching over 12 bases. The clonotype comes from a human donor with melanoma. Sequenced sample: cells from a culture (not recorded whether cultured in vitro). The CDR3 region is CSVVRPGTGGKAFF. In nucleotides, the CDR3 is TGCAGCGTTGTTCGTCCCGGGACAGGGGGCAAAGCTTTCTTT.